This T cell receptor (beta chain) was identified during a study of cytomegalovirus exposure and HLA in healthy donors. Trimming at V came to 4 bases and at J to 4 bases, leaving 2 bases not matched to a gene. In germline, CDR1 is SNHLY, CDR2 FYNNEI. The CDR3 runs 15 residues. The PCR made use of 60 Vbeta and 13 Jbeta primers. Some clones are missing from TCRdb's copy, which holds only in-frame ones; the method was immunoSEQ multiplex PCR. The sample includes 150,000 or so clones, roughly 80% of them seen just once. Sequencing was carried out using PBMCs. The TCR comes from a woman in her thirties or forties in good health and CMV-seropositive. V usage is TRBV2 and J usage is TRBJ1-6; 9 bases fit TRBD1. The CDR3 coding sequence is TGTGCCAGCAGTGCACAGGGGGCTTATAATTCACCCCTCCACTTT. It specifies CASSAQGAYNSPLHF.